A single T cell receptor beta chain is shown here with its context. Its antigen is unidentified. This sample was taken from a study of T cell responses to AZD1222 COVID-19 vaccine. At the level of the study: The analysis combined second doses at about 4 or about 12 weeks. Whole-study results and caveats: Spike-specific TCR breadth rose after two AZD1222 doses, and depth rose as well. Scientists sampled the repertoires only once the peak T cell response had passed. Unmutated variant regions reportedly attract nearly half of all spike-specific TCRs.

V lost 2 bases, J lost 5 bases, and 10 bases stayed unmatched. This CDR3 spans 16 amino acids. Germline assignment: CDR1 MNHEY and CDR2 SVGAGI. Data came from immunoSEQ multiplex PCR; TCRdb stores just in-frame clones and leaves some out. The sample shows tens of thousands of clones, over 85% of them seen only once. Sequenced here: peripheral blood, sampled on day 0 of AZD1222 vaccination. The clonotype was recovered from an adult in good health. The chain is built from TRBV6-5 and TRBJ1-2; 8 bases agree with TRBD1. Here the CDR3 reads CASSYTSGTGWYGYTF. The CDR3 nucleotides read TGTGCCAGCAGTTACACTTCCGGGACAGGATGGTATGGCTACACCTTC.